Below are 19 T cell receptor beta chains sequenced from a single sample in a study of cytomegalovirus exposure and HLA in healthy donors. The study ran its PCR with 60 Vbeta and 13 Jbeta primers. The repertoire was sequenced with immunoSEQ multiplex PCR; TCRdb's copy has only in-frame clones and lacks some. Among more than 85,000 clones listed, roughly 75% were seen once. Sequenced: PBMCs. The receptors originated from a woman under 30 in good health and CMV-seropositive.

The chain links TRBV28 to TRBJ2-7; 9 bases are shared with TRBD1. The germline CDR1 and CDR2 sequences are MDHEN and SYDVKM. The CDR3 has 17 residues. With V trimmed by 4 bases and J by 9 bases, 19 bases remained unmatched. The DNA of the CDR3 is TGTGCCAGCAGTTCCCACTTCCTGGACAGGGGCTCCACTTCGCAGTACTTC. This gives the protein CASSSHFLDRGSTSQYF.

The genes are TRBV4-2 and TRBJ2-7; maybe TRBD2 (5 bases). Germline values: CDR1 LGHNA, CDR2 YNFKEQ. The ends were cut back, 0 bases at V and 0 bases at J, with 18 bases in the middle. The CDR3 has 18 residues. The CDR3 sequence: CASSQDSLGVGISYEQYF. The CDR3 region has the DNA TGTGCCAGCAGCCAAGATAGTCTCGGGGTTGGGATCTCCTACGAGCAGTACTTC.

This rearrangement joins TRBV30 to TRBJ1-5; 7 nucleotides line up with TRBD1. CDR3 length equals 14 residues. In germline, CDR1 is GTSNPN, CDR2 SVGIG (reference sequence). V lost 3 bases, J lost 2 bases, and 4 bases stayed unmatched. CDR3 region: CAWREGAGNQPQHF. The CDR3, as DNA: TGTGCCTGGAGGGAGGGGGCAGGCAATCAGCCCCAGCATTTT.

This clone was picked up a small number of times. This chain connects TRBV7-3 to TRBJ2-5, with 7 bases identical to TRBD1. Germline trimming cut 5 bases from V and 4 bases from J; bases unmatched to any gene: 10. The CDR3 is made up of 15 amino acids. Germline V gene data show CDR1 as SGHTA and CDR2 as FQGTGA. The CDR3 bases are TGTGCCAGCAGCGCAACAGGGGTGACAAGAGAGACCCAGTACTTC. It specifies CASSATGVTRETQYF.

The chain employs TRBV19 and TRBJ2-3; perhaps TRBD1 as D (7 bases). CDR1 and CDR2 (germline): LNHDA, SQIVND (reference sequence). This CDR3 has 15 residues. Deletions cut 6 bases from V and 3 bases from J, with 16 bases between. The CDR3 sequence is CASRDGGGGTDTQYF. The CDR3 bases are TGTGCCAGTAGGGATGGAGGGGGCGGAACAGATACGCAGTATTTT. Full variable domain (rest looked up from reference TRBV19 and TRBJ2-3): DGGITQSPKYLFRKEGQNVTLSCEQNLNHDAMYWYRQDPGQGLRLIYYSQIVNDFQKGDIAEGYSVSREKKESFPLTVTSAQKNPTAFYLCASRDGGGGTDTQYFGPGTRLTVL.

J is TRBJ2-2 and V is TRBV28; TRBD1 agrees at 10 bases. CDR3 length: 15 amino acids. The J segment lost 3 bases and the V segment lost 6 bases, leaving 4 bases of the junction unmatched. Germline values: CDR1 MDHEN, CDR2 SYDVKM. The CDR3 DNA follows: TGTGCCAGCAGCTCCGGGACAGGGGACACCGGGGAGCTGTTTTTT. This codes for CASSSGTGDTGELFF.

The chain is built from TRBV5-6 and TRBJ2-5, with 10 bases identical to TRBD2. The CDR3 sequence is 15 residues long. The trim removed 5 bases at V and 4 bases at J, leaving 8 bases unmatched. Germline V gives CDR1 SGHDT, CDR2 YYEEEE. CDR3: CASRSTSGNVETQYF. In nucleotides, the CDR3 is TGTGCCAGCAGATCCACTAGCGGGAACGTAGAGACCCAGTACTTC.

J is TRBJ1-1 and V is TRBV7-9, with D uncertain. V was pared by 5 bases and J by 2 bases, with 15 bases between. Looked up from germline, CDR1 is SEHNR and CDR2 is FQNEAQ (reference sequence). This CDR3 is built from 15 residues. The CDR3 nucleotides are TGTGCCAGCAGCCCCACCCTGGCGGAAAACACTGAAGCTTTCTTT. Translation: CASSPTLAENTEAFF.

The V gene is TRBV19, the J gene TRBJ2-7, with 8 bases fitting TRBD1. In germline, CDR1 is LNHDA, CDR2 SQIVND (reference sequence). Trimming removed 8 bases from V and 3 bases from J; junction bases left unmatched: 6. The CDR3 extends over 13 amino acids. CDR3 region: CASGAGGIYEQYF. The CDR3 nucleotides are TGTGCCAGTGGGGCAGGGGGCATCTACGAGCAGTACTTC.

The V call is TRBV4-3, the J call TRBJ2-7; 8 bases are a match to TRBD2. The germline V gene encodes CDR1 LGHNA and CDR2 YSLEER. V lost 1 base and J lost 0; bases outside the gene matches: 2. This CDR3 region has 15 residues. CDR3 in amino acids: CASSQGLAGSYEQYF. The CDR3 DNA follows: TGCGCCAGCAGCCAAGGGCTAGCGGGCTCCTACGAGCAGTACTTC.

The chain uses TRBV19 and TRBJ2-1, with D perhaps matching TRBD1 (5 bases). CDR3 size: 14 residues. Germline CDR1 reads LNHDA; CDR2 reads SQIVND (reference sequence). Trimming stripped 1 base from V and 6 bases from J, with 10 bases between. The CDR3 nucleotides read TGTGCCAGTAGTATAGGCAGGGTCATCAATGAGCAGTTCTTC. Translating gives CASSIGRVINEQFF.

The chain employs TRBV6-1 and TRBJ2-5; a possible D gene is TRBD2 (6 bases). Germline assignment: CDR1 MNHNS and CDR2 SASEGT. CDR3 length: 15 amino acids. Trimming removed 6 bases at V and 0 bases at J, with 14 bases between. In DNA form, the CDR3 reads TGTGCCAGCAGGAGGAGGGGTGGGTACCAAGAGACCCAGTACTTC. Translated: CASRRRGGYQETQYF.

Here the CDR3 DNA reads TGTGCCAGCAGTACTAGGACTCCTAGCTCCTACAATGAGCAGTTCTTC. This codes for CASSTRTPSSYNEQFF. The chain has TRBV27 and TRBJ2-1; D perhaps matches TRBD2 (5 bases). CDR1 is MNHEY and CDR2 is SMNVEV in the germline V gene (reference sequence). V was clipped by 5 bases and J by 0 bases, with 14 bases between them. The CDR3 totals 16 residues.

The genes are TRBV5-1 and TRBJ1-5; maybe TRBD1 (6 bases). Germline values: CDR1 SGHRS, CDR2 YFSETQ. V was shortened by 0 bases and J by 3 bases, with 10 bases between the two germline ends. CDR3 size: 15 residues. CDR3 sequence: CASSLAGGANQPQHF. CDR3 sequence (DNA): TGCGCCAGCAGCTTGGCCGGGGGGGCCAATCAGCCCCAGCATTTT.

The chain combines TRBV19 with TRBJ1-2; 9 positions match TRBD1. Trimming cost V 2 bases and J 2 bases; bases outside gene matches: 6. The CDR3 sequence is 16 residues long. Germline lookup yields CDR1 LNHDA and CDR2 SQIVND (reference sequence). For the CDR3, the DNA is TGTGCCAGTAGTATAACAGGGGGCGCGGGAAACTATGGCTACACCTTC. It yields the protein CASSITGGAGNYGYTF. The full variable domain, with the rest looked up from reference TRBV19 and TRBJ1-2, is DGGITQSPKYLFRKEGQNVTLSCEQNLNHDAMYWYRQDPGQGLRLIYYSQIVNDFQKGDIAEGYSVSREKKESFPLTVTSAQKNPTAFYLCASSITGGAGNYGYTFGSGTRLTVV.

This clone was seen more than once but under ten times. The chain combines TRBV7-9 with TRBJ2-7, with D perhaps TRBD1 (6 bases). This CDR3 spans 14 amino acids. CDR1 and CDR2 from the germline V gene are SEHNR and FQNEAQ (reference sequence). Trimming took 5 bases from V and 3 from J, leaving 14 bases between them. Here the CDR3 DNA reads TGTGCCAGCAGCCTACAGGGTGAGGGCTACGAGCAGTACTTC. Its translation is CASSLQGEGYEQYF.

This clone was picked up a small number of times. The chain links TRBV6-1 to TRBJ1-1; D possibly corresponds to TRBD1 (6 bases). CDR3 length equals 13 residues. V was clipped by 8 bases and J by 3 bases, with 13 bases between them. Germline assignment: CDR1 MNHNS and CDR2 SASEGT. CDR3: CASGRGGHTEAFF. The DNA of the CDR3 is TGTGCCAGCGGGCGGGGGGGGCACACTGAAGCTTTCTTT.

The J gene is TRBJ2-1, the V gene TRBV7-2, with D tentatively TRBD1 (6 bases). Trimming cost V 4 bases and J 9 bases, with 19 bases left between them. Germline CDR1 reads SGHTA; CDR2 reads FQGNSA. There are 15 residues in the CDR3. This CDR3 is CASSSVGDKSAEQFF. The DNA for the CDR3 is TGTGCCAGCAGCTCAGTAGGGGACAAGAGTGCTGAGCAGTTCTTC.

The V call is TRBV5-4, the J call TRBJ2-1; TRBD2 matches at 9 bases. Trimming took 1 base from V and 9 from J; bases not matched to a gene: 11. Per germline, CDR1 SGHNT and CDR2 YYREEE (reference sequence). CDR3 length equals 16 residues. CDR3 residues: CASSLSAGGISGEQFF. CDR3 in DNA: TGTGCCAGCAGCTTGTCGGCGGGAGGGATTTCTGGTGAGCAGTTCTTC.